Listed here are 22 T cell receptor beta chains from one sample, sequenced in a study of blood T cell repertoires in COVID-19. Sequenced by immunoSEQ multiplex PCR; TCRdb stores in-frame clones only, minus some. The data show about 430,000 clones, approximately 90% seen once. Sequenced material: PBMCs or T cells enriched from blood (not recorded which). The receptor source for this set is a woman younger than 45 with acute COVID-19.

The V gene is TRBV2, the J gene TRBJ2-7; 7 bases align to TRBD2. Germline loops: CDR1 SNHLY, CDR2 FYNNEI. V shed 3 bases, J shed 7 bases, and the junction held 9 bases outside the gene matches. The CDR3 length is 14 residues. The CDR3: CASSEAGEWGEQYF. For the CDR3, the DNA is TGTGCCAGCAGTGAGGCGGGGGAGTGGGGAGAGCAGTACTTC.

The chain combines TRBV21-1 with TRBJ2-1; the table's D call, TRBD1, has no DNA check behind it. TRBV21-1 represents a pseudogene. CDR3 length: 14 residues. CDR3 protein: CASSRQVSYNEQFF. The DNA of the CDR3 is TGTGCCAGCAGCCGACAGGTATCCTACAATGAGCAGTTCTTC.

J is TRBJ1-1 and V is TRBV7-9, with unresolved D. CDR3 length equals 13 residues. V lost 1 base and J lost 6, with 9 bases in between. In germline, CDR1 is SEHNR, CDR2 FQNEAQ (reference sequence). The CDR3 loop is CASSLVGRAEAFF. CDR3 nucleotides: TGTGCCAGCAGCTTAGTGGGCCGAGCTGAAGCTTTCTTT.

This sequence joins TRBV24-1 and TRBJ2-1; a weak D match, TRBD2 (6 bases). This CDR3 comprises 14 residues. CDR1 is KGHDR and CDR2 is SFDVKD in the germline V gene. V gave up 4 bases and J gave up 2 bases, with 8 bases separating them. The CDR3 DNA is TGTGCCACCAGTGACGGGGGTACCTACAATGAGCAGTTCTTC. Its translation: CATSDGGTYNEQFF.

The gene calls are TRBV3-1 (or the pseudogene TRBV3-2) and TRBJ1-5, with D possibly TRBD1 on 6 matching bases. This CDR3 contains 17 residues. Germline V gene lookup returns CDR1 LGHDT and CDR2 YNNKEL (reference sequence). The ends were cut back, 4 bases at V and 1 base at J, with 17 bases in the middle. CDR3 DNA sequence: TGTGCCAGCAGCCCCTTTACAGGGCTATGGAGCAATCAGCCCCAGCATTTT. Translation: CASSPFTGLWSNQPQHF.

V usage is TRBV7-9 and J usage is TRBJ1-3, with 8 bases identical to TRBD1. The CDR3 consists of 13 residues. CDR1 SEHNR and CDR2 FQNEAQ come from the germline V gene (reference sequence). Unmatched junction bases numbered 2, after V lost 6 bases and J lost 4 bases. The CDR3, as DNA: TGTGCCAGCAGACCAGGGGGCGGAAACACCATATATTTT. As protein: CASRPGGGNTIYF.

For the CDR3, the DNA is TGCGCCAGCAGCTCGACAGAAGGCTACACCTTC. It translates to CASSSTEGYTF. The rearrangement links TRBV5-1 to TRBJ1-2, with D perhaps TRBD1 (5 bases). Germline CDR1 and CDR2: SGHRS and YFSETQ. This CDR3 region has 11 residues. The V and J ends lost 3 bases and 8 bases respectively, with 8 bases between them.

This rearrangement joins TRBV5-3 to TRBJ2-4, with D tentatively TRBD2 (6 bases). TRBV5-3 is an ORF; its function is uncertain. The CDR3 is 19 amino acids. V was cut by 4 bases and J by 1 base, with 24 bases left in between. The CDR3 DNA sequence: TGTGCCAGAAGCCGGAGGGAAAGGGAAGGCGTGTCGGCCAAAAACATTCAGTACTTC. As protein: CARSRREREGVSAKNIQYF.

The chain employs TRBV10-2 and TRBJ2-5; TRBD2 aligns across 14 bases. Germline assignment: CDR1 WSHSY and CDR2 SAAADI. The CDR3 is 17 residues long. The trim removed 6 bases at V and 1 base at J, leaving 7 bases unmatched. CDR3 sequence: CASREVTSGGAQETQYF. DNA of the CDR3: TGCGCCAGCAGGGAGGTGACTAGCGGGGGGGCCCAAGAGACCCAGTACTTC.

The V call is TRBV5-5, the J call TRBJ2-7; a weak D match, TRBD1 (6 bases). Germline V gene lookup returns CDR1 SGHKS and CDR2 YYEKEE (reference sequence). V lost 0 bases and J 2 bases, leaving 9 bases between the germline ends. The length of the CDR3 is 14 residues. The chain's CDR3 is CASSLDREPYEQYF. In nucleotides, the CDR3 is TGTGCCAGCAGCTTGGACAGGGAACCCTACGAGCAGTACTTC.

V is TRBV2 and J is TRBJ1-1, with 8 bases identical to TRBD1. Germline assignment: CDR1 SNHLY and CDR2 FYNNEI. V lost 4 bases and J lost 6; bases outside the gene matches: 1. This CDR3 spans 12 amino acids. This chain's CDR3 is CASSGTGPEAFF. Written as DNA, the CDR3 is TGTGCCAGCAGTGGGACAGGGCCTGAAGCTTTCTTT.

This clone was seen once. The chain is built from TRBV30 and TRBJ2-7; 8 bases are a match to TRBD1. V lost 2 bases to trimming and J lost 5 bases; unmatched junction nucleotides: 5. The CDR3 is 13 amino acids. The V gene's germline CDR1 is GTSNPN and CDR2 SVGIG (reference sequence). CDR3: CAWSSQGADEQYF. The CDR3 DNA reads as TGTGCCTGGAGTTCTCAGGGGGCCGACGAGCAGTACTTC. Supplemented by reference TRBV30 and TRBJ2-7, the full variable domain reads SQTIHQWPATLVQPVGSPLSLECTVEGTSNPNLYWYRQAAGRGLQLLFYSVGIGQISSEVPQNLSASRPQDRQFILSSKKLLLSDSGFYLCAWSSQGADEQYFGPGTRLTVT.

CDR3 sequence (DNA): TGTGCCAGCCCTAGAACTTACAGGGCCACGGGAAACACCATATATTTT. Encoded protein: CASPRTYRATGNTIYF. The genes are TRBV6-4 and TRBJ1-3, with D possibly matching TRBD1 (6 bases). The CDR3 contains 16 residues. Trimming pared 8 bases from V and 4 bases from J, leaving 21 bases between. From germline, CDR1 is MRHNA and CDR2 SNTAGT.

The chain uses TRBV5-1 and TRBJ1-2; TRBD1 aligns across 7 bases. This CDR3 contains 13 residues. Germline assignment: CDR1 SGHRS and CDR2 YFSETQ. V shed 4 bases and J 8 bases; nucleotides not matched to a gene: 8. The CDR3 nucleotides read TGCGCCAGCAGCCCCGAAGGGGGCGGGGGCTACACCTTC. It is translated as CASSPEGGGGYTF.

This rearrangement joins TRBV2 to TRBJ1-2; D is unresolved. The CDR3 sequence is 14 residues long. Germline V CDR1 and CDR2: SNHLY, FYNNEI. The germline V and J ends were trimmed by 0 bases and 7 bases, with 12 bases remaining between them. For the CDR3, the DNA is TGTGCCAGCAGTGAAGCCGGGAGGGTGAGTGGCTACACCTTC. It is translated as CASSEAGRVSGYTF.

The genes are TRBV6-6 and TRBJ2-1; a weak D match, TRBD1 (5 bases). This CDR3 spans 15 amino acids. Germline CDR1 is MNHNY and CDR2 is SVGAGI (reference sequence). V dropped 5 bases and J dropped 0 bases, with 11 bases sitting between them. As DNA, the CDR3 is TGTGCCAGCAGTCGCGACAGCAGCTCCTACAATGAGCAGTTCTTC. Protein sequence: CASSRDSSSYNEQFF.

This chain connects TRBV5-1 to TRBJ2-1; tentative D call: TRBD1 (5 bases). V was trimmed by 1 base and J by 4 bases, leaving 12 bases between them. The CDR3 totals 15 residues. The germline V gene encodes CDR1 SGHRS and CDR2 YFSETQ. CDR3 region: CASSLLQGTYNEQFF. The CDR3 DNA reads TGCGCCAGCAGCTTGCTGCAGGGAACGTACAATGAGCAGTTCTTC.

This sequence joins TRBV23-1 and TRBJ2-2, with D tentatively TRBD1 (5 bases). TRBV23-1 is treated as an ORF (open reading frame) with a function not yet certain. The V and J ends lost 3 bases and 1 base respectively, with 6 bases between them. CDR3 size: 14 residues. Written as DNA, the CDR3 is TGCGCCAGCAGTCACCAGGGGAACACCGGGGAGCTGTTTTTT. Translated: CASSHQGNTGELFF.

This CDR3 is CASSISSFSHQPQHF. The CDR3 nucleotides read TGTGCCAGTAGTATATCGAGCTTCTCTCATCAGCCCCAGCATTTT. This chain joins TRBV19 and TRBJ1-5; D gene ambiguous. The CDR3 extends over 15 amino acids. Trimming removed 2 bases at V and 5 bases at J, with 13 bases between. The germline gives CDR1 LNHDA, CDR2 SQIVND (reference sequence).

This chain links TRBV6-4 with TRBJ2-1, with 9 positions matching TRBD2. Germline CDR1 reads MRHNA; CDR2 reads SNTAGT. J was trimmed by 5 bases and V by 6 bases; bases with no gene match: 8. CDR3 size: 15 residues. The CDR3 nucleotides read TGTGCCAGCAGCCACTTAGCGGGGGAAAACAATGAGCAGTTCTTC. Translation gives CASSHLAGENNEQFF.

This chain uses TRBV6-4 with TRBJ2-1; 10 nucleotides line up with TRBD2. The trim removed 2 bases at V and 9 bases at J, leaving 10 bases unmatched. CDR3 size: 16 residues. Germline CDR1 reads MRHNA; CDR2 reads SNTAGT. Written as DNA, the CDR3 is TGTGCCAGCAGTGACGCGGCTCTAGCGGGGGAGGGTGAGCAGTTCTTC. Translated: CASSDAALAGEGEQFF.

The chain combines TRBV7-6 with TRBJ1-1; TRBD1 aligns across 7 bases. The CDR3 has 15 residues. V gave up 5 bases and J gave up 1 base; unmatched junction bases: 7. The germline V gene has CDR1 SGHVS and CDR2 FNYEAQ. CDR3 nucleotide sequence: TGTGCCAGCAGCGCCCAGGGGGTTGGGAACACTGAAGCTTTCTTT. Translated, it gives CASSAQGVGNTEAFF.